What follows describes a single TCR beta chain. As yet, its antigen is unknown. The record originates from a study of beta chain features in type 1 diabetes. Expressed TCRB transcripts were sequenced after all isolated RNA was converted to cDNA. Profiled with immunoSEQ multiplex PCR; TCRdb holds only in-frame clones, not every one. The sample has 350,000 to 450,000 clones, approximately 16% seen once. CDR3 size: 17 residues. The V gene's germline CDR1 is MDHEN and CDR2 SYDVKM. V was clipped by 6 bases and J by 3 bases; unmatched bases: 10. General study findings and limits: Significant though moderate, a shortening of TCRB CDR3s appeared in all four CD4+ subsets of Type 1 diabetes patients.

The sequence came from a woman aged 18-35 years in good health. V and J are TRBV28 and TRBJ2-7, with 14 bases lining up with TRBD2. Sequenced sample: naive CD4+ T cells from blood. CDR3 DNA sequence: TGTGCCAGCAGAACCGGGACTAGCGGGAGAGCAGTCTACGAGCAGTACTTC. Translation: CASRTGTSGRAVYEQYF.